The following is a T cell receptor beta chain sequence with its context. Its antigen is not known. This was the immunoSEQ v3 assay. Method: immunoSEQ multiplex PCR; TCRdb's copy keeps in-frame clones and lacks some. The sample carries about 100,000 clones, 55% to 75% recorded once. The time point is: pre-treatment sample, taken before nivolumab and TIL therapy. Most excised metastases sampled were pleural nodules or supraclavicular lymph nodes. V lost 8 bases to trimming and J lost 1 base, with 15 bases between them. In germline, CDR1 is SGHTA, CDR2 FQGTGA. CDR3 length: 15 amino acids. The data are from a study of TIL therapy for anti-PD-1-resistant metastatic lung cancer. Study context: Tumors had a median PD-L1 proportion score of approximately 6.4%. Tumors carried a median about 1.6 non-synonymous mutations per megabase.

Study-level points and caveats: Many TIL product clones were absent from baseline tumor, suggesting clonal contraction.

This chain uses TRBV7-3 with TRBJ2-1, with D tentatively TRBD2 (6 bases). The source is a person between 30 and 80 years old with non-small cell lung cancer. Source: tumor tissue, taken at baseline. The chain's CDR3 is CASPRGTRSYNEQFF. The DNA for the CDR3 is TGTGCCAGCCCCCGGGGGACGAGGTCCTACAATGAGCAGTTCTTC. The entire variable domain, with the rest obtained from reference TRBV7-3 and TRBJ2-1, is as follows: GAGVSQTPSNKVTEKGKYVELRCDPISGHTALYWYRQSLGQGPEFLIYFQGTGAADDSGLPNDRFFAVRPEGSVSTLKIQRTERGDSAVYLCASPRGTRSYNEQFFGPGTRLTVL.